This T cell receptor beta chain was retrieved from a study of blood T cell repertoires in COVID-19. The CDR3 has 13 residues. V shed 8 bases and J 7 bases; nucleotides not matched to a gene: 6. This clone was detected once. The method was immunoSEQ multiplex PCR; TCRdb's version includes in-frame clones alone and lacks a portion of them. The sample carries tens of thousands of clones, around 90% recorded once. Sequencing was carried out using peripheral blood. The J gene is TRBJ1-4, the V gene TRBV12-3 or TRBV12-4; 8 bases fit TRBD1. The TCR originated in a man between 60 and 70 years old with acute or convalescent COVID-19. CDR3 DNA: TGTGCCAGCGCCGGGACAGGAGCTGAAAAACTGTTTTTT. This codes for CASAGTGAEKLFF.